The rows below give T cell receptor beta chains drawn from one sample of a study of blood T cell repertoires in COVID-19. Here immunoSEQ multiplex PCR was the method, and the copy in TCRdb shows in-frame clones only, minus some. The data contain roughly 250,000 clones, more than 70% of them singletons. Sequencing input: peripheral blood. These receptors were obtained from a man aged 35 to 55 with active or convalescent COVID-19. Each CDR3 is given with its conserved first and last residue. Fields, in order: J gene, V gene, clone size, D gene, CDR3 DNA, CDR3 protein. D genes are given only for firm matches. Size values are once, few and many counts, or a class for expanded clones, and some rows have none.

J: TRBJ1-4; V: TRBV5-6; size: .; D: TRBD1; DNA: TGTGCCAGCAGCTTCACAGGGGTTAATGAAAAACTGTTTTTT; CDR3: CASSFTGVNEKLFF
J: TRBJ1-2; V: TRBV5-5; size: .; D: .; DNA: TGTGCCAGCAGCTTGGGTACTTTCTTGGGCGGCTACACCTTC; CDR3: CASSLGTFLGGYTF
J: TRBJ1-2; V: TRBV5-1; size: .; D: TRBD1; DNA: TGCGCCAGCAGCTTGGATGGACAGGGGCGCTTGGACTATGGCTACACCTTC; CDR3: CASSLDGQGRLDYGYTF
J: TRBJ2-7; V: TRBV6-5; size: .; D: .; DNA: TGTGCCAGCAGGGGGAGGATAAACGAGCAGTACTTC; CDR3: CASRGRINEQYF
J: TRBJ1-1; V: TRBV3-1/TRBV3-2; size: .; D: TRBD1; DNA: TGTGCCAGCACCATGACAGGGGTGGGTGCTTTCTTT; CDR3: CASTMTGVGAFF
J: TRBJ2-7; V: TRBV11-3; size: .; D: .; DNA: TGTGCCAGCAGCTCAAGTGACAGGCCTACCTACGAGCAGTACTTC; CDR3: CASSSSDRPTYEQYF
J: TRBJ2-7; V: TRBV28; size: .; D: .; DNA: TGTGCCAGCAGTTTAGGGAACAGGGTTGGTGAGCAGTACTTC; CDR3: CASSLGNRVGEQYF
J: TRBJ1-5; V: TRBV5-1; size: .; D: TRBD1; DNA: TGCGCCAGCAGCTCTGGACAGGGTGGCAATCAGCCCCAGCATTTT; CDR3: CASSSGQGGNQPQHF
J: TRBJ2-1; V: TRBV5-1; size: .; D: TRBD2; DNA: TGCGCCAGCAGCCCGAGACTAGCGGGGGACAATGAGCAGTTCTTC; CDR3: CASSPRLAGDNEQFF
J: TRBJ1-1; V: TRBV12-3/TRBV12-4; size: .; D: .; DNA: TGTGCCAGCAGACTACAGGGTGAAGCTTTCTTT; CDR3: CASRLQGEAFF
J: TRBJ1-2; V: TRBV28; size: .; D: .; DNA: TGTGCCAGCAGTTTATCCCAAGAGTACTATGGCTACACCTTC; CDR3: CASSLSQEYYGYTF
J: TRBJ2-4; V: TRBV19; size: .; D: .; DNA: TGTGCCAGTAGTCGGGACTTCAAAAACATTCAGTACTTC; CDR3: CASSRDFKNIQYF
J: TRBJ1-2; V: TRBV7-9; size: .; D: TRBD1; DNA: TGTGCCAGCCCCCTAGCGCGACAGGGGGCGGAAGGCTACACCTTC; CDR3: CASPLARQGAEGYTF
J: TRBJ2-7; V: TRBV5-6; size: .; D: TRBD2; DNA: TGTGCCAGCAGCTATACGACCGGGACTAGTGTTTACGAGCAGTACTTC; CDR3: CASSYTTGTSVYEQYF
J: TRBJ1-3; V: TRBV2; size: .; D: TRBD1; DNA: TGTGCCAGCGGTAGACAGGGAATCTCCGGAAACACCATATATTTT; CDR3: CASGRQGISGNTIYF
J: TRBJ2-7; V: TRBV11-3; size: once; D: .; DNA: TGTGCCAGCAGCGAGTTTGGGCGGGGCGAGCAGTACTTC; CDR3: CASSEFGRGEQYF
J: TRBJ2-3; V: TRBV7-6; size: few; D: .; DNA: TGTGCCAGCAGCTCCCGGGACTCAGATACGCAGTATTTT; CDR3: CASSSRDSDTQYF
J: TRBJ1-2; V: TRBV19; size: .; D: TRBD1; DNA: TGTGCCAGTAGTATAGAAGGCAGGGGGGTCAATGGCTACACCTTC; CDR3: CASSIEGRGVNGYTF
J: TRBJ2-2; V: TRBV6-5; size: .; D: .; DNA: TGTGCCAGCGAGGAGCCGAACACCGGGGAGCTGTTTTTT; CDR3: CASEEPNTGELFF
J: TRBJ1-1; V: TRBV5-1; size: few; D: TRBD1; DNA: TGCGCCAGCAGCAGACAGGGCACTGAAGCTTTCTTT; CDR3: CASSRQGTEAFF
J: TRBJ2-2; V: TRBV12-5; size: .; D: .; DNA: TGTGCTAGTGGACCTGACTTAAACGTGGGACAACGAACGACCGGGGAGCTGTTTTTT; CDR3: CASGPDLNVGQRTTGELFF
J: TRBJ2-1; V: TRBV3-1/TRBV3-2; size: .; D: TRBD2; DNA: TGTGCCAGCAGCCAAGACTCGGGGGGGGCCCCCCCCTACAATGAGCAGTTCTTC; CDR3: CASSQDSGGAPPYNEQFF
J: TRBJ1-2; V: TRBV20-1; size: once; D: .; DNA: TGCAGTGCTAGTAGTACCAGCTCGGGCTATGGCTACACCTTC; CDR3: CSASSTSSGYGYTF
J: TRBJ1-2; V: TRBV12-3/TRBV12-4; size: .; D: .; DNA: TGTGCCAGCAATACCCGGTCCTGGTATGGCTACACCTTC; CDR3: CASNTRSWYGYTF
J: TRBJ2-3; V: TRBV4-3; size: .; D: .; DNA: TGCGCCAGCAGCCAGGGGACTGCTGGGGATACGCAGTATTTT; CDR3: CASSQGTAGDTQYF
J: TRBJ2-1; V: TRBV9; size: .; D: TRBD2; DNA: TGTGCCAGCAGCCCCCTCAGCGGGAGGGCCAAAGATAAGTTCTTC; CDR3: CASSPLSGRAKDKFF
J: TRBJ1-2; V: TRBV3-1/TRBV3-2; size: .; D: .; DNA: TGTGCCAGCAGCCAAGTCGGTGGAGACCCCTATGGCTACACCTTC; CDR3: CASSQVGGDPYGYTF
J: TRBJ1-4; V: TRBV30; size: .; D: TRBD1; DNA: TGTGCCTGGAGACCTACGGGACAGGAGAATGAAAAACTGTTTTTT; CDR3: CAWRPTGQENEKLFF
J: TRBJ2-1; V: TRBV5-1; size: once; D: TRBD2; DNA: TGCGCCAGCAGCTACCGAATGGGACTAGCGGGAGAAAATGAGCAGTTCTTC; CDR3: CASSYRMGLAGENEQFF
J: TRBJ2-7; V: TRBV30; size: .; D: TRBD1; DNA: TGTGCCTGGAGTTGGACAGGGGGTACCTACGAGCAGTACTTC; CDR3: CAWSWTGGTYEQYF
J: TRBJ1-2; V: TRBV6-5; size: .; D: .; DNA: TGTGCCAGCACAACGGGTGAGGTCTACACCTTC; CDR3: CASTTGEVYTF